This T cell receptor beta chain was captured by sequencing in a study of cytomegalovirus exposure and HLA in healthy donors. Many counts were recorded for this clone. Its cognate antigen is unknown. With 60 Vbeta and 13 Jbeta primers, the PCR was carried out. Repertoires were generated with immunoSEQ multiplex PCR, while TCRdb's copy carries only in-frame clones and drops some. The sample lists around 81,000 clones, around 60% occurring once. Each donor was healthy, and each was a bone marrow donor. V shed 4 bases, J shed 3 bases, and the junction held 6 bases outside the gene matches. There are 14 residues in the CDR3. The germline V gene encodes CDR1 SGHRS and CDR2 YFSETQ. Findings and caveats of the study: Beyond CMV serostatus, there was no information to go on about immune exposure.

Sequencing was done on a sample of PBMCs. This receptor was identified in a man aged 25 to 45 in good health and CMV-seropositive. The chain links TRBV5-1 to TRBJ2-7; 8 bases are a match to TRBD2. This CDR3 reads CASSVTGTSYEQYF. CDR3 sequence (DNA): TGCGCCAGCAGCGTGACCGGGACTAGCTACGAGCAGTACTTC.